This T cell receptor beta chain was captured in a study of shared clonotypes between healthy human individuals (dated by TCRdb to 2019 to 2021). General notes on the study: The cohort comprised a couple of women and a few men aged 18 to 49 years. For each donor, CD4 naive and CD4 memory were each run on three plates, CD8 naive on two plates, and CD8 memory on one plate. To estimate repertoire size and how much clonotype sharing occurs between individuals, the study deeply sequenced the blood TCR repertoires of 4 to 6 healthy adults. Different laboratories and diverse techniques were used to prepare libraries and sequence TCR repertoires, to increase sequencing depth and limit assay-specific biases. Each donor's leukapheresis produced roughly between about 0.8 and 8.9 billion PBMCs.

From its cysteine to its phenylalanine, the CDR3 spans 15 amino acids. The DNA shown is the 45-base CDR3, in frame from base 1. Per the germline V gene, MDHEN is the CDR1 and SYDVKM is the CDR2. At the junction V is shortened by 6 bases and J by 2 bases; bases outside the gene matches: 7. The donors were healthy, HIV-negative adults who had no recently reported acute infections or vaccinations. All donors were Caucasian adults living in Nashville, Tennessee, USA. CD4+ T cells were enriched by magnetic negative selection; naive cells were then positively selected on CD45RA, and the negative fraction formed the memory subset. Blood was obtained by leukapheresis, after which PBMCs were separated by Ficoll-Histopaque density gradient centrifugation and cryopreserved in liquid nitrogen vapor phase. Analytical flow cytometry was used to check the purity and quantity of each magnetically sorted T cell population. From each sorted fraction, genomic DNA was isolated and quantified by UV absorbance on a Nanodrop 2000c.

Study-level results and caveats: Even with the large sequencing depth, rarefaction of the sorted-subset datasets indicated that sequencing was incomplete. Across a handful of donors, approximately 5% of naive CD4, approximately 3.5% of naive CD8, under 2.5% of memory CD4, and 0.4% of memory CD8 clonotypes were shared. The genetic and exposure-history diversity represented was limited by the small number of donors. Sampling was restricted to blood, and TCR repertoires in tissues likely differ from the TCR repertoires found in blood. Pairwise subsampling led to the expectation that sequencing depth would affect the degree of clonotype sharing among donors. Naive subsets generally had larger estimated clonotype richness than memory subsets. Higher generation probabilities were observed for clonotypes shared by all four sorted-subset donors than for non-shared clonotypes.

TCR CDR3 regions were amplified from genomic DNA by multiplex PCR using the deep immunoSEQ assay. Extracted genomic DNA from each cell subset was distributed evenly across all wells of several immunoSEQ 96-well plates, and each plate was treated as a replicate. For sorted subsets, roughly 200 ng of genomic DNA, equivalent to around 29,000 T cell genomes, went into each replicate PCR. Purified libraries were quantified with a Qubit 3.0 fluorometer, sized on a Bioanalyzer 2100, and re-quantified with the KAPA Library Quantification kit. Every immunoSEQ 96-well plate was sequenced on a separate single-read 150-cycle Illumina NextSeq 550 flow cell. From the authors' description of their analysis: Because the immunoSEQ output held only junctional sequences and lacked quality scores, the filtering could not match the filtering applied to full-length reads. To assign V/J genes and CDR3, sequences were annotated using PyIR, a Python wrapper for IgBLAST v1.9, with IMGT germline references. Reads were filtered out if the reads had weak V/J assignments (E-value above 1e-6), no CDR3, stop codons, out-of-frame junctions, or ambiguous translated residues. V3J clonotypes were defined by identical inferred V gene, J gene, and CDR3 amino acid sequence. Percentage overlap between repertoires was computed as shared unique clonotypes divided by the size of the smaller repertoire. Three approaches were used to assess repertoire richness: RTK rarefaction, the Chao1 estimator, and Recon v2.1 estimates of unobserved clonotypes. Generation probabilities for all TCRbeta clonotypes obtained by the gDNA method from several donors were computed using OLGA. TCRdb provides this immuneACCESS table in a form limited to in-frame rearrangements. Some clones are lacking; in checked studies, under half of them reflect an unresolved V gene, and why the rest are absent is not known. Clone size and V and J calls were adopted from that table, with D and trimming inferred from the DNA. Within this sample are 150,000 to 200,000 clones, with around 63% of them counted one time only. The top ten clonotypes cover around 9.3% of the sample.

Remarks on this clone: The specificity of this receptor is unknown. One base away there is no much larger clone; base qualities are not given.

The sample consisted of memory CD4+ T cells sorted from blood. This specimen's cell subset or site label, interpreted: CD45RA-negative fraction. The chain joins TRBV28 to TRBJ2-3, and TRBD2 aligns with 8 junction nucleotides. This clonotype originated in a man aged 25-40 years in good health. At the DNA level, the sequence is TGTGCCAGCAGGGCAGCGGGAGCCTACACAGATACGCAGTATTTT. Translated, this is CASRAAGAYTDTQYF. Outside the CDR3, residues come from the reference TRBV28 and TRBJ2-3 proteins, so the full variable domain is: DVKVTQSSRYLVKRTGEKVFLECVQDMDHENMFWYRQDPGLGLRLIYFSYDVKMKEKGDIPEGYSVSREKKERFSLILESASTNQTSMYLCASRAAGAYTDTQYFGPGTRLTVL.